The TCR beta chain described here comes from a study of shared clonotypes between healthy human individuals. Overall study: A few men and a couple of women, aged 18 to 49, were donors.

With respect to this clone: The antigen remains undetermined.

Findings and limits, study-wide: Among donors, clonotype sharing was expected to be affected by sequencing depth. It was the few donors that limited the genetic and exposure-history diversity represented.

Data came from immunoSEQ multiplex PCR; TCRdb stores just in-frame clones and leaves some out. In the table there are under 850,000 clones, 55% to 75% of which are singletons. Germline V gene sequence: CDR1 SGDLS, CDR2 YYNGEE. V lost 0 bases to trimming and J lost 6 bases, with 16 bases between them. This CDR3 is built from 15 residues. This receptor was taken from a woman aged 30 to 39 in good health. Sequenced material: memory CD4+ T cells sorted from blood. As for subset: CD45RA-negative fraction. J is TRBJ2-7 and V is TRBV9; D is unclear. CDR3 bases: TGTGCCAGCAGCGTAGAGACCCCCTCCGGGCGCGAGCAGTACTTC. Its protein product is CASSVETPSGREQYF.